This TCR beta chain originates from a study of cytomegalovirus exposure and HLA in healthy donors. Study-level findings and limits: The investigators catalogued 164 TCR beta chains as cytomegalovirus-associated. Most TCR sequences were rare, but some public TCRs occurred in many donors.

Worth noting for this clone: As yet, its antigen is unknown.

The CDR3 length is 17 residues. Per germline, CDR1 SGHRS and CDR2 YFSETQ. V was shortened by 5 bases and J by 4 bases, with 25 bases between the two germline ends. Assay used: immunoSEQ multiplex PCR; TCRdb lists only in-frame clones, some missing. The repertoire includes 100,000 to 150,000 clones, roughly 90% of them detected once, and approximately 2% sits in the top ten. V usage is TRBV5-1 and J usage is TRBJ2-7; weak D call: TRBD2 (7 bases). This clonotype originated in a woman aged 18-30 years in good health and CMV-seronegative. Input material: PBMCs. This CDR3 reads CASSWGTQSGGRYEQYF. The CDR3 nucleotides read TGCGCCAGCAGTTGGGGGACCCAATCCGGGGGGCGGTACGAGCAGTACTTC.